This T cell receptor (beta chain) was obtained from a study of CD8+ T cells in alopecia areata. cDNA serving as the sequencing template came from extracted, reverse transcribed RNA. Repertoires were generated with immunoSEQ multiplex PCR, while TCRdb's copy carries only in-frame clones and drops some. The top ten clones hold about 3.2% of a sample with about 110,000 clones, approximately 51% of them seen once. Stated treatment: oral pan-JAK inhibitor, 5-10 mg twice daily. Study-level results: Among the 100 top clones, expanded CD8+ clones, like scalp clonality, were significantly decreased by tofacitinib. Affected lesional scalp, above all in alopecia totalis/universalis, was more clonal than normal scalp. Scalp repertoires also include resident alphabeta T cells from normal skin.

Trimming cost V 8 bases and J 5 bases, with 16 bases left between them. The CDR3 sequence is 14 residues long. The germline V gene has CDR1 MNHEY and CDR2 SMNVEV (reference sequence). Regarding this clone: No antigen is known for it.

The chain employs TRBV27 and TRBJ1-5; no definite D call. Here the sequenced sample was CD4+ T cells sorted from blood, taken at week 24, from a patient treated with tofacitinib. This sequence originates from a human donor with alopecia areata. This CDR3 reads CASSLGRGDQPQHF. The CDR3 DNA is TGTGCCAGCTCCCTCGGCCGCGGGGATCAGCCCCAGCATTTT.